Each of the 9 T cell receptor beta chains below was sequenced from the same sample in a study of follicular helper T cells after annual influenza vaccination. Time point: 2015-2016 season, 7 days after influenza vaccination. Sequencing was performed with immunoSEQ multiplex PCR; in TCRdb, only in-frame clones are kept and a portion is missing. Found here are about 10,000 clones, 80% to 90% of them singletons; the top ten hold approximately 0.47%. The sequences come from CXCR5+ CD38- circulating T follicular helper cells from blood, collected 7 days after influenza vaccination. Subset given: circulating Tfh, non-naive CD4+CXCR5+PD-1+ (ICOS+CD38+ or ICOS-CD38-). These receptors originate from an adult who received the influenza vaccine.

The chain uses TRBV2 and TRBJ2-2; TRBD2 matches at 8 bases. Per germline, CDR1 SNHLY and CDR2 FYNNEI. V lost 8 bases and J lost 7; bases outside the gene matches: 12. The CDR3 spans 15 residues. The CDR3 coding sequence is TGTGCCAGCCACTCTTCGGGGGGGCCGCGCGGGGAGCTGTTTTTT. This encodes CASHSSGGPRGELFF.

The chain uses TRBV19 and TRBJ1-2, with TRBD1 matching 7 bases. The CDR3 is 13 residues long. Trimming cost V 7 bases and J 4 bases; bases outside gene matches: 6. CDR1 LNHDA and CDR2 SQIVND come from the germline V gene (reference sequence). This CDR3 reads CASNEGAFYGYTF. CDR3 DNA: TGTGCCAGTAATGAGGGGGCATTCTATGGCTACACCTTC.

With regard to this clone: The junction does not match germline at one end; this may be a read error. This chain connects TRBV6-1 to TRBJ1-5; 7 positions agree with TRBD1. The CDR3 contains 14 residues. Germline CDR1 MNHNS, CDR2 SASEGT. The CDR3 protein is CASSERHTGATLNF. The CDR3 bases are TGTGCCAGCAGTGAAAGACACACAGGGGCCACTTTGAATTTT.

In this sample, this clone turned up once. As DNA, the CDR3 is TGTGCCAGCAGCTTTAGAGGGGGCGACTCCGGGGAGCTGTTTTTT. It specifies CASSFRGGDSGELFF. This chain links TRBV7-8 with TRBJ2-2; TRBD1 matches 7 bases. The CDR3 loop spans 15 amino acids. Trimming removed 3 bases from V and 6 bases from J; junction bases left unmatched: 7. CDR1 and CDR2 from the germline V gene are SGHVS and FQNEAQ.

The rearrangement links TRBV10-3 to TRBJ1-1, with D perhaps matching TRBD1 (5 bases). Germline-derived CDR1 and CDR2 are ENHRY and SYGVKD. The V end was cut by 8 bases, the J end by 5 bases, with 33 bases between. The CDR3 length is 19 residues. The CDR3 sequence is CAISSVPGRTPAGGTEAFF. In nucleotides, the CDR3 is TGTGCCATCTCGTCAGTACCAGGACGGACACCCGCCGGGGGGACTGAAGCTTTCTTT.

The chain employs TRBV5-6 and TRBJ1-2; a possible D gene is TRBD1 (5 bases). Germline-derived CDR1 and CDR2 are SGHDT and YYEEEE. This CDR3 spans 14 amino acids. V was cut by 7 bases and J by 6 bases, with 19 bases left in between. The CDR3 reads CASSRARGANGYTF. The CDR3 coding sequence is TGTGCCAGCTCGCGGGCGAGGGGCGCTAATGGCTACACCTTC.

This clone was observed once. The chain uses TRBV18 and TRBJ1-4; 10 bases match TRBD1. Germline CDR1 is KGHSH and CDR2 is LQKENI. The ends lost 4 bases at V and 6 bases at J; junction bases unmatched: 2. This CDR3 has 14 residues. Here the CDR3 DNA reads TGTGCCAGCTCACAGGGACAGGGGTATGAAAAACTGTTTTTT. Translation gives CASSQGQGYEKLFF.

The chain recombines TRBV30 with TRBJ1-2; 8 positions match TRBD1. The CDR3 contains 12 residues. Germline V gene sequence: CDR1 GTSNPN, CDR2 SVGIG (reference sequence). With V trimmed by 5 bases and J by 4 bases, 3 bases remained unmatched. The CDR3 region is CAWGDRFYGYTF. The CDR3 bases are TGTGCCTGGGGGGACAGGTTCTATGGCTACACCTTC.

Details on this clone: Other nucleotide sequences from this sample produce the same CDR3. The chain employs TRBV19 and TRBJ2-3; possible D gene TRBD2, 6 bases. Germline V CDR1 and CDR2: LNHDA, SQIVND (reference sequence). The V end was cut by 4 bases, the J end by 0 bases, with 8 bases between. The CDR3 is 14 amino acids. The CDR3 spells CASSTAGSTDTQYF. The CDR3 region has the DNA TGTGCCAGTAGTACTGCGGGGAGCACAGATACGCAGTATTTT.